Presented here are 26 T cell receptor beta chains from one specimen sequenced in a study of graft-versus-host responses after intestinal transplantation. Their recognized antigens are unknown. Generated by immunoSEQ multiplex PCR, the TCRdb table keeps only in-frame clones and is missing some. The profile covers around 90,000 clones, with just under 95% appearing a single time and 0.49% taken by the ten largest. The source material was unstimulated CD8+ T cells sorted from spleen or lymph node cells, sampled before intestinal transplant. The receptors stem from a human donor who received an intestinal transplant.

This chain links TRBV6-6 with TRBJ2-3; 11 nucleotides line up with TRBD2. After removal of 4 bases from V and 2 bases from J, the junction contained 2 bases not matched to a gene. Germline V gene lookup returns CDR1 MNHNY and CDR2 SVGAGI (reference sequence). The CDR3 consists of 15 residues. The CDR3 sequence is CASSSTSGATDTQYF. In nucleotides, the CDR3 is TGTGCCAGCAGTTCGACTAGCGGGGCCACAGATACGCAGTATTTT.

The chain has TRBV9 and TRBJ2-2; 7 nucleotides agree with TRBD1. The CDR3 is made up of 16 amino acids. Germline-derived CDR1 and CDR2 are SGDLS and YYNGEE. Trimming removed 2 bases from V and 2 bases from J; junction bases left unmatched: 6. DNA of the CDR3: TGTGCCAGCAGCGTTTGGGACAGTATTAACACCGGGGAGCTGTTTTTT. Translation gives CASSVWDSINTGELFF.

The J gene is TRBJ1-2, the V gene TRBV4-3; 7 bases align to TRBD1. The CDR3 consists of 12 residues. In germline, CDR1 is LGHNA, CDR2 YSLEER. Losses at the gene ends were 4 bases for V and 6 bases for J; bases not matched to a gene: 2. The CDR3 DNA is TGCGCCAGCAGCCCGACAGGGAATGGCTACACCTTC. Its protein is CASSPTGNGYTF.

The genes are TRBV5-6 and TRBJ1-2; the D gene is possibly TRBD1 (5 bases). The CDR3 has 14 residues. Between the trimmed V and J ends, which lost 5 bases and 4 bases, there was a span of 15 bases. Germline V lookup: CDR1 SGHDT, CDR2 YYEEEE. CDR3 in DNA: TGTGCCAGCAGAGCGCAGGGTCCCGGCTATGGCTACACCTTC. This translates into CASRAQGPGYGYTF. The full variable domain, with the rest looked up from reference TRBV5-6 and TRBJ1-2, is DAGVTQSPTHLIKTRGQQVTLRCSPKSGHDTVSWYQQALGQGPQFIFQYYEEEERQRGNFPDRFSGHQFPNYSSELNVNALLLGDSALYLCASRAQGPGYGYTFGSGTRLTVV.

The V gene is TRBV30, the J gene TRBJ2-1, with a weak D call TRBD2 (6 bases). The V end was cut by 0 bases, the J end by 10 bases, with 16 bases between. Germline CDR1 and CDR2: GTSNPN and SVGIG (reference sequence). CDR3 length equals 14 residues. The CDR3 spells CAWSVTGLAPEQFF. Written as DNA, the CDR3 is TGTGCCTGGAGTGTAACCGGGCTAGCGCCCGAGCAGTTCTTC.

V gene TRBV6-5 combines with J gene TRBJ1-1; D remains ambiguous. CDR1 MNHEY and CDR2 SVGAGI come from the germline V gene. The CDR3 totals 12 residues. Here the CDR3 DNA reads TGTGCAGGGCGGGAGAGGAACACTGAAGCTTTCTTT. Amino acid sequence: CAGRERNTEAFF.

The CDR3: CASSLGQAGAYEAFF. The CDR3 DNA sequence: TGTGCCAGCAGCTTGGGACAGGCAGGCGCTTATGAAGCTTTCTTT. This sequence joins TRBV5-5 and TRBJ1-1, with D perhaps matching TRBD1 (6 bases). With 0 bases removed from V and 7 bases from J, the gap between germline ends came to 16 bases. The CDR3 covers 15 residues. CDR1 SGHKS and CDR2 YYEKEE come from the germline V gene (reference sequence). Drawing the rest from reference TRBV5-5 and TRBJ1-1, the complete variable domain is DAGVTQSPTHLIKTRGQQVTLRCSPISGHKSVSWYQQVLGQGPQFIFQYYEKEERGRGNFPDRFSARQFPNYSSELNVNALLLGDSALYLCASSLGQAGAYEAFFGQGTRLTVV.

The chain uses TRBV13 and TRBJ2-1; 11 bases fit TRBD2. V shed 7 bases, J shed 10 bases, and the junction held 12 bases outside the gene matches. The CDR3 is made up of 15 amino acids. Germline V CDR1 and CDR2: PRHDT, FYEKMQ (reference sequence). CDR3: CASNRRLAGYVEQFF. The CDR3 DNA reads TGTGCCAGCAACCGAAGACTAGCGGGATACGTGGAGCAGTTCTTC.

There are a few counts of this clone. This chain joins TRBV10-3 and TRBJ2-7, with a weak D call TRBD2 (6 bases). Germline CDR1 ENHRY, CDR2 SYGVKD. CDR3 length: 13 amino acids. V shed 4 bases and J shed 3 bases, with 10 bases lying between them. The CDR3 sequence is CAISGGVSYEQYF. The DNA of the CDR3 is TGTGCCATCAGTGGGGGGGTCAGCTACGAGCAGTACTTC.

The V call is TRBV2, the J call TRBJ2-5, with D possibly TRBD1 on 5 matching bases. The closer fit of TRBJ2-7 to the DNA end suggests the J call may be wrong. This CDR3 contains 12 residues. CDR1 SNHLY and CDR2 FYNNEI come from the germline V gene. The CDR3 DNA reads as TGTGCCAGCAGTGACAGGGCGTACGAGCAGTACTTC. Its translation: CASSDRAYEQYF.

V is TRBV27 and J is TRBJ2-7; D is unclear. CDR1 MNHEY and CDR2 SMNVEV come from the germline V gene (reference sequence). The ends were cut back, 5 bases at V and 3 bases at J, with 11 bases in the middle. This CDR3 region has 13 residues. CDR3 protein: CASSLGEDYEQYF. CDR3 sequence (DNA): TGTGCCAGCAGTCTTGGCGAGGACTACGAGCAGTACTTC.

CDR3 amino acids: CASSLGANQPQHF. The CDR3 nucleotides read TGTGCCAGCAGTTTAGGGGCGAATCAGCCCCAGCATTTT. This sequence joins TRBV27 and TRBJ1-5; a weak D match, TRBD1 (5 bases). The CDR3 has 13 residues. The germline V and J ends were trimmed by 2 bases and 4 bases, with 6 bases remaining between them. Germline V gene lookup returns CDR1 MNHEY and CDR2 SMNVEV (reference sequence).

In DNA, the CDR3 is TGTGCCAGCAGCTTAGGCCCGGGACTGAGAAACAATGAGCAGTTCTTC. Translating gives CASSLGPGLRNNEQFF. The V call is TRBV7-9, the J call TRBJ2-1; D possibly corresponds to TRBD2 (6 bases). V was shortened by 1 base and J by 5 bases, with 15 bases between the two germline ends. The CDR3 spans 16 residues. The germline CDR1 and CDR2 sequences are SEHNR and FQNEAQ (reference sequence).

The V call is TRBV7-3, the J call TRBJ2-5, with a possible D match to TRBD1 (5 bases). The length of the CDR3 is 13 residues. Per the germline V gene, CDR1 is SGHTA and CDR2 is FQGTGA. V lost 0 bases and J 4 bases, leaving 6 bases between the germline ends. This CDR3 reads CASSLTQGETQYF. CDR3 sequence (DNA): TGTGCCAGCAGCTTAACGCAGGGAGAGACCCAGTACTTC.

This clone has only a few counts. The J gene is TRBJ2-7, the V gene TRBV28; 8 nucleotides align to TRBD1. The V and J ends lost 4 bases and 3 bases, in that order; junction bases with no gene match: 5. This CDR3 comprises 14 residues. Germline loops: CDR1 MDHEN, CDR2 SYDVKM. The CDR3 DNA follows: TGTGCCAGCAGTTCTGAAGGACAGGGCTACGAGCAGTACTTC. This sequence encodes CASSSEGQGYEQYF. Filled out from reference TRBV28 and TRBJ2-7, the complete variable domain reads DVKVTQSSRYLVKRTGEKVFLECVQDMDHENMFWYRQDPGLGLRLIYFSYDVKMKEKGDIPEGYSVSREKKERFSLILESASTNQTSMYLCASSSEGQGYEQYFGPGTRLTVT.

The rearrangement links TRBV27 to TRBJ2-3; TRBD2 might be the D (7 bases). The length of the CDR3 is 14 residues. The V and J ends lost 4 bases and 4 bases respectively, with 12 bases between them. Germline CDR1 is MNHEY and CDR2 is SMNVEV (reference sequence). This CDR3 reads CASSSWGGADTQYF. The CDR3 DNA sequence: TGTGCCAGCAGTTCATGGGGGGGCGCAGATACGCAGTATTTT.

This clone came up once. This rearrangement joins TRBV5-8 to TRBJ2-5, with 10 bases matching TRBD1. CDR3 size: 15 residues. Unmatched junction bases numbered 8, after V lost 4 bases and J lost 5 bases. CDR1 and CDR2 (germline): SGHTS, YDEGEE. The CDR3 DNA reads TGTGCCAGCAGCGCGGGACAGGGGTCCCCCGAGACCCAGTACTTC. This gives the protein CASSAGQGSPETQYF.

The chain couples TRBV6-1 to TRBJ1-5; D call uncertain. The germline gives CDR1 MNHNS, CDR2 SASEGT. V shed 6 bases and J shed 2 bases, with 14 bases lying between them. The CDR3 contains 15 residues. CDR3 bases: TGTGCCAGCAGAGGAGAGGGCGCGGGCAATCAGCCCCAGCATTTT. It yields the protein CASRGEGAGNQPQHF.

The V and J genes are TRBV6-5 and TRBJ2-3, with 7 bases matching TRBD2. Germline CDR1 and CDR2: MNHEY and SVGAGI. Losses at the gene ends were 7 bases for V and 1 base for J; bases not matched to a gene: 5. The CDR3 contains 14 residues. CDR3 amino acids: CASNGGDRTDTQYF. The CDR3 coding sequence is TGTGCCAGCAATGGGGGGGACCGCACAGATACGCAGTATTTT.

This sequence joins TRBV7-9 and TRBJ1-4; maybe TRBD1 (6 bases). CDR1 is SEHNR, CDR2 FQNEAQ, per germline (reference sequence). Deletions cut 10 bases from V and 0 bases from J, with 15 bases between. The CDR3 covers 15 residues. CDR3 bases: TGTGCCACCGCCGGGGGGCCTGCAACTAATGAAAAACTGTTTTTT. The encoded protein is CATAGGPATNEKLFF.

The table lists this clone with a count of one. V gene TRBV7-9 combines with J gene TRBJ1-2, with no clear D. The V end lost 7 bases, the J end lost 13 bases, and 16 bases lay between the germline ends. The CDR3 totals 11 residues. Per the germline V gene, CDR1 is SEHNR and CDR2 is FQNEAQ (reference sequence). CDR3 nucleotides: TGTGCCAGCAAAGCTTTAACAGAGGGCACCTTC. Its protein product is CASKALTEGTF.

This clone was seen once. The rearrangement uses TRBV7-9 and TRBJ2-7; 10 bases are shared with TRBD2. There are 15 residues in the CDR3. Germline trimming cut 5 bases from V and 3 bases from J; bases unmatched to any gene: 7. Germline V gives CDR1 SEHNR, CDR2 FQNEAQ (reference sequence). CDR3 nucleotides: TGTGCCAGCAGCCCCGGACTAGCGGCTTACTACGAGCAGTACTTC. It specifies CASSPGLAAYYEQYF.

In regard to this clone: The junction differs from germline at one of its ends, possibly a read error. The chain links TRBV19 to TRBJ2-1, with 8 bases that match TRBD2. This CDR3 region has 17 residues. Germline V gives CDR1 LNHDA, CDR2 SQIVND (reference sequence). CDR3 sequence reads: CAGSSLSLPSGRGEQFF. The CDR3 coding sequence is TGTGCCGGTAGTTCCCTCTCCCTCCCAAGCGGGAGAGGTGAGCAGTTCTTC. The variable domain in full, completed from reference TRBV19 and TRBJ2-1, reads DGGITQSPKYLFRKEGQNVTLSCEQNLNHDAMYWYRQDPGQGLRLIYYSQIVNDFQKGDIAEGYSVSREKKESFPLTVTSAQKNPTAFYLCAGSSLSLPSGRGEQFFGPGTRLTVL.

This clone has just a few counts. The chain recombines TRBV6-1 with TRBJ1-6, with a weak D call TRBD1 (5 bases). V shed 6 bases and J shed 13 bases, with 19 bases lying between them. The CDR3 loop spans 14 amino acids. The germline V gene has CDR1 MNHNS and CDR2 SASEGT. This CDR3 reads CASRTDTENVPLHF. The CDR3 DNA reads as TGTGCCAGCAGAACGGACACCGAAAACGTCCCCCTCCACTTT.

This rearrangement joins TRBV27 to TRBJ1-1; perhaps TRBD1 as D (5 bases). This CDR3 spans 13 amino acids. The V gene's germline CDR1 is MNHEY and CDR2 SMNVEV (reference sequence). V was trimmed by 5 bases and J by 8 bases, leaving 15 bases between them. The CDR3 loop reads CASSAGRGTEAFF. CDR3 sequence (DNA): TGTGCCAGCAGTGCCGGGAGAGGGACGGAAGCTTTCTTT.

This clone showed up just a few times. Here the CDR3 reads CASSYFQGANTEAFF. The CDR3 bases are TGTGCCAGCAGTTACTTCCAGGGGGCCAACACTGAAGCTTTCTTT. The gene calls are TRBV6-5 and TRBJ1-1, with 8 bases identical to TRBD1. V trimming: 1 base; J trimming: 2 bases; junction bases outside the gene matches: 3. This CDR3 is 15 amino acids long. Germline CDR1 is MNHEY and CDR2 is SVGAGI.